This TCR beta chain was sequenced during a study of blood T cell repertoires in COVID-19. The repertoire was sequenced with immunoSEQ multiplex PCR; TCRdb's copy has only in-frame clones and lacks some. The sample records some 270,000 clones, around nine tenths being singletons. In assigning cohorts, the study relied on participant-reported clinical history. Trimming shortened V by 4 bases and J by 7 bases, and 11 bases separated the two germline ends. Germline CDR1 SGHRS, CDR2 YFSETQ. This CDR3 is built from 13 residues. The sample was PBMCs or T cells enriched from blood (not recorded which). This clonotype was obtained from a woman aged 55 to 70 who had recovered from COVID-19. V and J are TRBV5-1 and TRBJ2-2, with D possibly matching TRBD2 (5 bases). The CDR3 spells CASSVLEGGELFF. CDR3 in DNA: TGCGCCAGCAGCGTACTAGAGGGCGGGGAGCTGTTTTTT. The full variable domain, its missing parts supplied by reference TRBV5-1 and TRBJ2-2, is KAGVTQTPRYLIKTRGQQVTLSCSPISGHRSVSWYQQTPGQGLQFLFEYFSETQRNKGNFPGRFSGRQFSNSRSEMNVSTLELGDSALYLCASSVLEGGELFFGEGSRLTVL.